This TCR beta chain was sequenced for a study of blood T cell repertoires in COVID-19. Study in general: COVID-19 samples from acute and convalescent phases originated in the United States, Italy and Spain. T cells, B-cell-depleted T cells, or PBMCs supplied cDNA or gDNA.

CDR3 length: 16 amino acids. After removal of 4 bases from V and 5 bases from J, the junction contained 9 bases not matched to a gene. Germline assignment: CDR1 MDHEN and CDR2 SYDVKM. Authors' analysis steps: Amplified reference gene primers provided the basis for estimating nucleated cell counts. Some clones are missing from TCRdb's copy, which holds only in-frame ones; the method was immunoSEQ multiplex PCR. The DNA gave D and trimming, while V, J and clone size come from that table. This sample has 250,000 or so clones; just under 85% occur once, and the top ten carry about 4%. The chain has TRBV28 and TRBJ2-3; 10 bases align to TRBD2. Sequencing was done on a sample of peripheral blood. This clonotype was obtained from a man aged 45-65 years with acute or convalescent COVID-19. In DNA, the CDR3 is TGTGCCAGCAGTTCGGGACTAGCGAGACCGTTAGATACGCAGTATTTT. This encodes CASSSGLARPLDTQYF.